These 7 T cell receptor beta chains were all obtained from the same sample, sequenced in a study of T cells in Graves' hyperthyroidism and ophthalmopathy. RNA transcripts provided the source from which TCR beta CDR3 regions were amplified. The HTBI primer set drove a first-round RT-PCR of the TCR CDR3. One entry per CDR3 protein results from TCRdb running MiXCR on the multiplex PCR reads. The table has 300,000 to 450,000 distinct CDR3 sequences, roughly 13% seen once. The sequenced sample was blood. The receptors come from a woman between 55 and 75 years old with Graves' hyperthyroidism.

This clonotype came up a few times. The chain is built from TRBV9 and TRBJ2-1; 15 bases map to TRBD2. V was clipped by 4 bases and J by 7 bases; unmatched bases: 6. Germline CDR1 and CDR2: SGDLS and YYNGEE. CDR3 size: 16 residues. The CDR3 DNA follows: TGTGCCAGCAGCATCCCGGGACTAGCGGGAGGTAATGAGCAGTTCTTC. Translated: CASSIPGLAGGNEQFF.

This clonotype was seen ten or more times. The chain's CDR3 is CSATFRGGRIYNEQFF. DNA for the CDR3: TGCAGCGCTACGTTCCGGGGCGGGAGGATTTACAATGAGCAGTTCTTC. The genes are TRBV29-1 and TRBJ2-1, with TRBD2 matching over 8 bases. Germline CDR1 SQVTM, CDR2 ANQGSEA. Trimming cost V 7 bases and J 4 bases; bases outside gene matches: 15. The CDR3 runs 16 residues.

This clonotype was counted only a few times. A single base separates this from a much larger clone, so it may be a read error. The chain links TRBV27 to TRBJ2-7, with 7 nucleotides matching TRBD2. Trimming removed 5 bases from V and 4 bases from J; junction bases left unmatched: 8. Germline values: CDR1 MNHEY, CDR2 SMNVEV (reference sequence). The length of the CDR3 is 14 residues. CDR3 sequence (DNA): TGTGCCAGCAGTGAAGCGGGACGGATTTACGAGCAGTACTTC. This gives the protein CASSEAGRIYEQYF.

Points on this clonotype: A much larger clone is a single base away; this may be a read error. The V and J genes are TRBV6-1 and TRBJ1-4; a possible D gene is TRBD1 (6 bases). CDR1 and CDR2 (germline): MNHNS, SASEGT. This CDR3 region has 14 residues. The CDR3 DNA follows: TGTGTCAGCAGTGAACCGCAACAGGGAAGGAAACTGTTTTTT. It yields the protein CVSSEPQQGRKLFF.

This clonotype appeared a single time. The rearrangement links TRBV10-3 to TRBJ1-3; D is unclear. This CDR3 region has 15 residues. Germline CDR1 is ENHRY and CDR2 is SYGVKD. Trimming left V 2 bases short and J 6 bases short, with 14 bases between. The CDR3 nucleotides read TGTGCCATCAGTGAGATCCAGAGCTCTCTAAACACCATATATTTT. Translated: CAISEIQSSLNTIYF.

This rearrangement joins TRBV20-1 to TRBJ2-5; 13 bases map to TRBD2. V shed 3 bases and J 3 bases; nucleotides not matched to a gene: 4. Germline V lookup: CDR1 DFQATT, CDR2 SNEGSKA (reference sequence). CDR3 length: 15 residues. CDR3 DNA sequence: TGCAGTGCTAGCAGACTAGCGGGAGGAAAAGAGACCCAGTACTTC. Amino acid sequence: CSASRLAGGKETQYF.

This clonotype was seen ten or more times. The chain couples TRBV18 to TRBJ2-1; 8 nucleotides match TRBD1. CDR1 and CDR2 from the germline V gene are KGHSH and LQKENI. V trimming: 3 bases; J trimming: 7 bases; junction bases outside the gene matches: 8. The CDR3 has 15 residues. The CDR3 loop reads CASSPRDRTVNEQFF. The DNA of the CDR3 is TGTGCCAGCTCACCCCGGGACAGGACGGTTAATGAGCAGTTCTTC. Together with reference TRBV18 and TRBJ2-1, the CDR3 gives the full variable domain: NAGVMQNPRHLVRRRGQEARLRCSPMKGHSHVYWYRQLPEEGLKFMVYLQKENIIDESGMPKERFSAEFPKEGPSILRIQQVVRGDSAAYFCASSPRDRTVNEQFFGPGTRLTVL.